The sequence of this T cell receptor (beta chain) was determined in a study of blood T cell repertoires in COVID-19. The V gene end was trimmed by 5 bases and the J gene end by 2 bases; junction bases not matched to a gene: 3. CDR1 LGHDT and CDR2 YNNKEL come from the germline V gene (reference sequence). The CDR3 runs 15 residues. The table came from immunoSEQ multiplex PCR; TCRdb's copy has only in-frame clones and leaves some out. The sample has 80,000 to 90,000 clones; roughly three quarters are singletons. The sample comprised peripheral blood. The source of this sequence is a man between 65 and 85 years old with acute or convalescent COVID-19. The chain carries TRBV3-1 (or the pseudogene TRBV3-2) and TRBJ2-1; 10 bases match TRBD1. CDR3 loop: CASSGGQGTYNEQFF. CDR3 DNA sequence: TGTGCCAGCAGCGGGGGACAGGGGACCTACAATGAGCAGTTCTTC.